This TCR beta chain was recorded in a study of glioma-infiltrating T cells after dendritic cell vaccination. As for the study in general: Patients received autologous tumor lysate-pulsed dendritic cell vaccination between about 2003 and 2013. The vaccine used monocyte-derived dendritic cells pulsed overnight with autologous tumor lysate. Broader study findings: Estimated pretreatment TIL content predicted outcome after dendritic cell vaccination.

As for this clone: What it binds is unknown.

PBMC were collected before vaccination, two weeks after the third vaccination, and at progression. The CDR3 has 15 residues. J was trimmed by 7 bases and V by 8 bases; bases with no gene match: 11. Germline assignment: CDR1 MNHEY and CDR2 SVGAGI. Produced via immunoSEQ multiplex PCR; TCRdb's table is partial and in-frame only. Among 90,000 to 100,000 clones, 75% to 85% were seen once, and the ten largest hold around 5.4%. The V gene is TRBV6-5, the J gene TRBJ1-6; the match to TRBD1 covers 7 bases. The sequence was obtained from a human donor with glioblastoma. The specimen comprised blood, sampled before dendritic cell vaccination. This CDR3 reads CASPPATGINSPLHF. CDR3 DNA: TGTGCCAGCCCCCCCGCGACAGGGATCAATTCACCCCTCCACTTT.